This T cell receptor beta chain was identified during a study of blood T cell repertoires in COVID-19. Study background: Samples taken during acute and convalescent COVID-19 were collected in the United States, Italy and Spain. T cells, B-cell-depleted T cells, or PBMCs supplied cDNA or gDNA.

Sequencing used immunoSEQ multiplex PCR; TCRdb keeps in-frame clones, though not all of them. This table has about 280,000 clones, about 89% appearing once. The CDR3 length is 18 residues. The V gene end was trimmed by 7 bases and the J gene end by 0 bases; junction bases not matched to a gene: 10. Germline lookup yields CDR1 LGHDT and CDR2 YNNKEL (reference sequence). Sequencing was carried out using peripheral blood. The source is a man between 40 and 49 years old with acute or convalescent COVID-19. V and J are TRBV3-1 (or the pseudogene TRBV3-2) and TRBJ2-4, with 12 bases aligning to TRBD2. DNA of the CDR3: TGTGCCAGCAACCCGACTAGCGGGGGCGAATTAGCCAAAAACATTCAGTACTTC. Translation: CASNPTSGGELAKNIQYF.